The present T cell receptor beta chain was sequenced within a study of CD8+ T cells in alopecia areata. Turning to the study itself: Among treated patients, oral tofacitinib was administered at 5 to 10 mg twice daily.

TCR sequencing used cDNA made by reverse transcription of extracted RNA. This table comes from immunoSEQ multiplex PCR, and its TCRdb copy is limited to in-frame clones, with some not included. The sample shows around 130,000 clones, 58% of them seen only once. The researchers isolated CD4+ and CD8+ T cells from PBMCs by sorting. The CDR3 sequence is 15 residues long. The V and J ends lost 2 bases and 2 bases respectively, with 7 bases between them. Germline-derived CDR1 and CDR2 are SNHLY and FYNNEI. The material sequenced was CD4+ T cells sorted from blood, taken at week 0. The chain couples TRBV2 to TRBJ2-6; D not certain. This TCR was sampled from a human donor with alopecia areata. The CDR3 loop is CASSERGAGANVLTF. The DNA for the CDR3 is TGTGCCAGCAGTGAACGAGGAGCTGGGGCCAACGTCCTGACTTTC.